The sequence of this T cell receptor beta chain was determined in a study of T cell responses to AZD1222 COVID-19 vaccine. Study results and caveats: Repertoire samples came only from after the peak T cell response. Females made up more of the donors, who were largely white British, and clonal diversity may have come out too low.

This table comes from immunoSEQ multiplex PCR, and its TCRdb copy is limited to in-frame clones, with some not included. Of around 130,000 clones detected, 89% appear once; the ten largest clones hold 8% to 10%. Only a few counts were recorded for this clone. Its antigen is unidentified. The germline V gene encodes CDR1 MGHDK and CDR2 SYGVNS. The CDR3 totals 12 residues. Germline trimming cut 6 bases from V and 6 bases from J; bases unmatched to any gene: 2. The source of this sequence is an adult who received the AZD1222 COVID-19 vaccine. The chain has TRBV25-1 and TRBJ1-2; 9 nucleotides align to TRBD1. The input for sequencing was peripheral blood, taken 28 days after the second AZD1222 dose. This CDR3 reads CASSRTGDGYTF. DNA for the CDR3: TGTGCCAGCAGCCGGACAGGGGATGGCTACACCTTC.